These T cell receptor beta chains were read from a single sample in a study of blood T cell repertoires in COVID-19. Generated by immunoSEQ multiplex PCR, the TCRdb table keeps only in-frame clones and is missing some. The profile covers about 70,000 clones, with roughly 84% appearing a single time and approximately 11% taken by the ten largest. The sample was peripheral blood. The receptors were gathered from a woman under 30 with acute or convalescent COVID-19. The CDR3 runs from the conserved cysteine through the conserved F or W. Each record gives: D gene, J gene, clone size, V gene, CDR3 DNA, CDR3 protein. The D gene is left open where the match is weak. Not all rows give a size; the values are once, few, many and, for expanded clones, a class.

NA | TRBJ1-5 | NA | TRBV6-5 | TGTGCCAGCAGCTACGGACAGAGTAATCAGCCCCAGCATTTT | CASSYGQSNQPQHF
TRBD2 | TRBJ2-1 | NA | TRBV29-1 | TGCAGCGTTGAAAGCGGGGGGGCACTTCGGATTTCCAATGAGCAGTTCTTC | CSVESGGALRISNEQFF
TRBD2 | TRBJ2-3 | NA | TRBV5-8 | TGTGCCAGCAGCTTGGTTTGGTCGGGACTAGACACAGATACGCAGTATTTT | CASSLVWSGLDTDTQYF
TRBD1 | TRBJ1-6 | NA | TRBV9 | TGTGCCAGCAGCAAGGGGGGACAGGGCGTGGGACCCCTCCACTTT | CASSKGGQGVGPLHF
TRBD1 | TRBJ1-2 | NA | TRBV7-2 | TGTGCCAGCAGCAGTGACAGGGGATGGGGCTACACCTTC | CASSSDRGWGYTF
NA | TRBJ2-1 | NA | TRBV28 | TGTGCCAGCAGTTTCGGGGGGCCGTCCTACAATGAGCAGTTCTTC | CASSFGGPSYNEQFF
TRBD2 | TRBJ2-7 | NA | TRBV11-2 | TGTGCCAGCAGCTTAGCTAGCGGGGGGCTCCACTACGAGCAGTACTTC | CASSLASGGLHYEQYF
NA | TRBJ2-1 | NA | TRBV2 | TGTGCCAGCATTACACCCGGACAGAAGCAGTTCTTC | CASITPGQKQFF
TRBD1 | TRBJ1-6 | NA | TRBV28 | TGTGCCAGCAGTTATAACACGGGACAGGGGATTCATTCACCCCTCCACTTT | CASSYNTGQGIHSPLHF
NA | TRBJ1-5 | NA | TRBV7-2 | TGTGCCAGCAGCCCCTCCACAGGATCAAAGGGGCAGCCCCAGCATTTT | CASSPSTGSKGQPQHF
NA | TRBJ1-3 | NA | TRBV21-1 | TGTGCCAGCAGCAAATACCCAGGGAGGACTGGAAACACCATATATTTT | CASSKYPGRTGNTIYF
TRBD2 | TRBJ2-2 | NA | TRBV7-9 | TGTGCCAGCAGCCCAACTAGCGGGAGTGACACCGGGGAGCTGTTTTTT | CASSPTSGSDTGELFF
NA | TRBJ1-1 | NA | TRBV12-3/TRBV12-4 | TGTGCCAGCAGAATACCCCCCGGGGGAGCTTTCTTT | CASRIPPGGAFF
NA | TRBJ2-5 | NA | TRBV29-1 | TGCAGCGTTGATCCGGGCCAGGGGGGAGAGACCCAGTACTTC | CSVDPGQGGETQYF
NA | TRBJ2-1 | NA | TRBV4-1 | TGCGCCAGCAGCCGGACCCAGGGGTACAATGAGCAGTTCTTC | CASSRTQGYNEQFF
NA | TRBJ2-2 | NA | TRBV6-1 | TGTGCCAGCAGTGAATTCCCCGCGCCGAACACCGGGGAGCTGTTTTTT | CASSEFPAPNTGELFF
TRBD1 | TRBJ1-4 | NA | TRBV7-2 | TGTGCCAGCAGCCCAGTCCAGGGGGGTGACGAAAAACTGTTTTTT | CASSPVQGGDEKLFF
TRBD2 | TRBJ2-5 | NA | TRBV11-2 | TGTGCCAGCAGCTGGGGACTAGCGGGAGTGGAGACCCAGTACTTC | CASSWGLAGVETQYF
TRBD1 | TRBJ1-1 | NA | TRBV7-9 | TGTGCCAGCAGCTTAGAAATGGTCGTTACTAGGGGGCGGACTGAAGCTTTCTTT | CASSLEMVVTRGRTEAFF
TRBD2 | TRBJ2-1 | NA | TRBV6-2/TRBV6-3 | TGTGCCAGCAGTTACGGGTTCTCACTAGCGGGAGGGCTAATTTACAATGAGCAGTTCTTC | CASSYGFSLAGGLIYNEQFF
TRBD1 | TRBJ2-3 | NA | TRBV30 | TGTGCCGGCCGGGACAGGGGTACAGATACGCAGTATTTT | CAGRDRGTDTQYF
TRBD1 | TRBJ1-5 | NA | TRBV28 | TGTGCCAGCAGTGGCCCTGGGACAGGGATTTTTAATAGCAATCAGCCCCAGCATTTT | CASSGPGTGIFNSNQPQHF
NA | TRBJ1-2 | NA | TRBV19 | TGTGCCAGTAGTTTTGATCCCGCGCATGGCGGGGGCTACACCTTC | CASSFDPAHGGGYTF
TRBD2 | TRBJ2-1 | NA | TRBV6-2/TRBV6-3 | TGTGCCAGCAGTCAAGGACTAGTTTTTGATGAGCAGTTCTTC | CASSQGLVFDEQFF
TRBD1 | TRBJ1-1 | NA | TRBV7-8 | TGTGCCAGCAGCTGGGGACAGGGGGCTGAAGCTTTCTTT | CASSWGQGAEAFF
TRBD2 | TRBJ2-3 | NA | TRBV5-4 | TGTGCCAGCAGCCACACTAAACTAGCGGGACCAGATACGCAGTATTTT | CASSHTKLAGPDTQYF
TRBD2 | TRBJ2-3 | NA | TRBV5-1 | TGCGCCAGCAGCATTACTAGCGGGAGGGACATAGGGACGCAGTATTTT | CASSITSGRDIGTQYF
TRBD2 | TRBJ2-2 | NA | TRBV18 | TGTGCCAGCTCCCCCTGGACTAGCGGAAACACCGGGGAGCTGTTTTTT | CASSPWTSGNTGELFF
NA | TRBJ2-7 | NA | TRBV19 | TGTGCCAGTAAACACCCTTCCTCCTACGAGCAGTACTTC | CASKHPSSYEQYF
NA | TRBJ1-1 | NA | TRBV6-6 | TGTGCCAGCAGGATAAAGCAGGGGACTGAAGCTTTCTTT | CASRIKQGTEAFF
TRBD2 | TRBJ2-7 | NA | TRBV11-2 | TGTGCCAGCAGCTTAGGACTAGCGGGGTACGAGCAGTACTTC | CASSLGLAGYEQYF
TRBD1 | TRBJ1-6 | NA | TRBV7-8 | TGTGCCAGCAGCAGGACAGGGAGCAACTCCTATAATTCACCCCTCCACTTT | CASSRTGSNSYNSPLHF
NA | TRBJ2-3 | NA | TRBV10-1 | TGCGCCAGCAGGGCTAGCGGCACAGATACGCAGTATTTT | CASRASGTDTQYF
TRBD2 | TRBJ2-5 | NA | TRBV6-5 | TGTGCCAGCAGTTACTCGAGCGGGAGAGAGACCCAGTACTTC | CASSYSSGRETQYF
NA | TRBJ2-3 | once | TRBV7-9 | TGTGCCAGCAGCTTTCTGTTCCATACGCAGTATTTT | CASSFLFHTQYF
TRBD1 | TRBJ1-1 | NA | TRBV19 | TGTGCCAGTAGGCCAGGGGGCATCACTGAAGCTTTCTTT | CASRPGGITEAFF
TRBD2 | TRBJ2-1 | NA | TRBV7-2 | TGTGCCAGCAGCTTAGGACTAGCGGGAGGAAGTGAGCAGTTCTTC | CASSLGLAGGSEQFF
TRBD1 | TRBJ1-2 | NA | TRBV13 | TGTGCCAGCAGCACCAGGGGACAGGCGTTCTATGGCTACACCTTC | CASSTRGQAFYGYTF
NA | TRBJ1-6 | once | TRBV7-8 | TGTGCCAGCAGCACAATACAGGGAAATTCACCCCTCCACTTT | CASSTIQGNSPLHF
NA | TRBJ2-4 | NA | TRBV28 | TGTGCCAGCACAGGGGGGTCCGAAAACATTCAGTACTTC | CASTGGSENIQYF
NA | TRBJ1-2 | NA | TRBV30 | TGTGCCTGGAATCGGGCGGGCGACGGAAGCACCTTC | CAWNRAGDGSTF
TRBD1 | TRBJ2-1 | NA | TRBV16 | TGTGCCAGCAGCCATTCCGGGACAGCAAACAATGAGCAGTTCTTC | CASSHSGTANNEQFF
NA | TRBJ1-5 | few | TRBV4-3 | TGCGCCAGCAGCCTGAGCAGGGGTCAGCCCCAGCATTTT | CASSLSRGQPQHF
NA | TRBJ1-2 | NA | TRBV27 | TGTGCCAGCAGACAAGACAGTGGGGGGGACTATGGCTACACCTTC | CASRQDSGGDYGYTF
NA | TRBJ2-2 | NA | TRBV18 | TGTGCCAGCTCTCCGGACACCGGGGAGCTGTTTTTT | CASSPDTGELFF
NA | TRBJ1-4 | NA | TRBV30 | TGTGCCTGGGGGGGGCTGCTAACAGGGACTAATGAAAAACTGTTTTTT | CAWGGLLTGTNEKLFF
NA | TRBJ2-1 | NA | TRBV29-1 | TGCAGCGGGGGGCAGACTAGCTTTTGGAATGAGCAGTTCTTC | CSGGQTSFWNEQFF
TRBD1 | TRBJ1-6 | NA | TRBV6-5 | TGTGCCAGCAGGGGGGGACAGGGTGGGTCACCCCTCCACTTT | CASRGGQGGSPLHF
NA | TRBJ2-3 | NA | TRBV12-3/TRBV12-4 | TGTGCCAGCAGTTTAGGGACTACAGATACGCAGTATTTT | CASSLGTTDTQYF
NA | TRBJ2-5 | NA | TRBV3-1/TRBV3-2 | TGTGCCAGCAGCCCCACCAGGGTAGAGACCCAGTACTTC | CASSPTRVETQYF
NA | TRBJ1-4 | NA | TRBV3-1/TRBV3-2 | TGTGCCAGCAGCCAAGCTACACAGGGAAATGAAAAACTGTTTTTT | CASSQATQGNEKLFF
NA | TRBJ1-1 | NA | TRBV5-4 | TGTGCCAGCAGCTTGCCACAGGGCACTGAAGCTTTCTTT | CASSLPQGTEAFF
NA | TRBJ1-2 | NA | TRBV28 | TGTGCCAGCTCCGGGGAGGGGATCTATGGCTACACCTTC | CASSGEGIYGYTF
NA | TRBJ2-7 | NA | TRBV12-3/TRBV12-4 | TGTGCCAGCAGTTTACAACAGTCCTACGAGCAGTACTTC | CASSLQQSYEQYF
TRBD1 | TRBJ1-6 | NA | TRBV14 | TGTGCCAGCAGCCAAGATGTGACAGGGTATTCACCCCTCCACTTT | CASSQDVTGYSPLHF
NA | TRBJ1-4 | NA | TRBV11-2 | TGTGCCAGCAGTTCAATTACTACTAATGAAAAACTGTTTTTT | CASSSITTNEKLFF
NA | TRBJ1-5 | NA | TRBV19 | TGTGCCAGTAGTATAGAGGGCGACAGGTCCAGTAATCAGCCCCAGCATTTT | CASSIEGDRSSNQPQHF
TRBD2 | TRBJ2-5 | NA | TRBV2 | TGTGCCAGCAGCAATCTAGCGGGAGGGACGGAGACCCAGTACTTC | CASSNLAGGTETQYF
NA | TRBJ2-3 | NA | TRBV16 | TGTGCCAGCAGCCAATTTACGGGGGTCGGGAGCACAGATACGCAGTATTTT | CASSQFTGVGSTDTQYF